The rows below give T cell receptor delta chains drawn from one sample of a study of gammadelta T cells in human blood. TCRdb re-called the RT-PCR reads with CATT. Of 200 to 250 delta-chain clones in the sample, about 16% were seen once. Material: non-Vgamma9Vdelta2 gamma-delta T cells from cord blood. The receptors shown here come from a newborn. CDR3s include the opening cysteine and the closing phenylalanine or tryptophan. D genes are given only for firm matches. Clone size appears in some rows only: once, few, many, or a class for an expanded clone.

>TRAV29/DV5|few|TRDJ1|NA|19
CAARAGDPTLTGGEGKLIF
TGTGCAGCACGGGCGGGAGACCCTACCCTTACGGGGGGAGAGGGAAAACTCATCTTT
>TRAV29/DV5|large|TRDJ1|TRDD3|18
CAARGQVLGDTATDKLIF
TGTGCAGCAAGAGGTCAGGTACTGGGGGATACGGCCACCGATAAACTCATCTTT
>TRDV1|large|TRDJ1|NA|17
CALGNNGAWGLTDKLIF
TGTGCTCTTGGGAACAACGGCGCCTGGGGTCTCACCGATAAACTCATCTTT
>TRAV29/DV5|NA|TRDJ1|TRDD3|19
CAASVGLGDTPGYTDKLIF
TGTGCAGCAAGCGTCGGTCTGGGGGATACACCTGGGTACACCGATAAACTCATCTTT
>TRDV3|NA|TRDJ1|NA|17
CAFPVPPYWVNTDKLIF
TGTGCCTTTCCGGTCCCACCCTACTGGGTAAACACCGATAAACTCATCTTT
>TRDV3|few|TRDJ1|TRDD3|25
CAFDWGPSYEISWGIRHWYTDKLIF
TGTGCATTTGACTGGGGGCCTTCCTACGAGATTAGTTGGGGGATACGACACTGGTACACCGATAAACTCATCTTT
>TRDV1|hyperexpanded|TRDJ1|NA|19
CALGEHLTNTDAFTDKLIF
TGTGCTCTTGGGGAACATCTAACGAACACGGATGCCTTCACCGATAAACTCATCTTT
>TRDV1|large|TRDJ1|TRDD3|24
CALGELGSPGGYWVYGEYTDKLIF
TGTGCTCTTGGGGAACTAGGTAGCCCTGGGGGATACTGGGTATACGGCGAGTACACCGATAAACTCATCTTT
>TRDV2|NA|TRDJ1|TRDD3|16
CACDIALLGDTDKLIF
TGTGCCTGTGACATCGCCTTACTGGGGGATACCGATAAACTCATCTTT
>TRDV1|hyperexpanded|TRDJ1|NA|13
CALGELSNDKLIF
TGTGCTCTTGGGGAACTCTCAAACGATAAACTCATCTTT
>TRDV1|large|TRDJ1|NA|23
CALGENNSPRPGVEGVYTDKLIF
TGTGCTCTTGGGGAAAACAACTCCCCTCGACCTGGGGTCGAAGGGGTGTACACCGATAAACTCATCTTT
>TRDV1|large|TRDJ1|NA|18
CALGELRGTPSYTDKLIF
TGTGCTCTTGGGGAACTACGGGGGACACCCTCTTACACCGATAAACTCATCTTT
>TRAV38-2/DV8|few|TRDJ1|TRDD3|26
CAYRSAFLLGDTRGNHRSRCTDKLIF
TGTGCTTATAGGAGCGCTTTCTTACTGGGGGATACAAGGGGCAATCATCGCAGTCGGTGCACCGATAAACTCATCTTT
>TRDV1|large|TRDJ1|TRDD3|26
CALGELEVWVTPTLLGDTPDTDKLIF
TGTGCTCTTGGGGAACTAGAAGTTTGGGTGACCCCCACTTTACTGGGGGATACCCCTGACACCGATAAACTCATCTTT
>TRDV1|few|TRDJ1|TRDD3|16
CALGESNWGILGKLIF
TGTGCTCTTGGGGAATCAAACTGGGGGATTCTTGGTAAACTCATCTTT
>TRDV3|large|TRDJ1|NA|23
CASSYFEGQTGGSLYGYTDKLIF
TGTGCCTCTTCCTACTTTGAGGGACAAACTGGGGGCTCGTTATATGGGTACACCGATAAACTCATCTTT
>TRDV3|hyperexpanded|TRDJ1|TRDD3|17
CASGLGDTHLYTDKLIF
TGTGCCTCCGGCCTTGGGGATACCCACCTGTACACCGATAAACTCATCTTT
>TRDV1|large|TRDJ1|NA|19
CALGEDLPTARYPEGKLIF
TGTGCTCTTGGGGAAGACCTTCCAACCGCACGATACCCTGAGGGTAAACTCATCTTT
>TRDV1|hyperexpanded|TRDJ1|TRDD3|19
CALGENPGDTRRHTDKLIF
TGTGCTCTTGGGGAAAACCCGGGGGATACGCGGCGGCACACCGATAAACTCATCTTT
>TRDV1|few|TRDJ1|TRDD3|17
CALGELSPPGDECKLIF
TGTGCTCTTGGGGAACTTTCACCGCCGGGGGATGAATGTAAACTCATCTTT
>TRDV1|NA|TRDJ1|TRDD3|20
CALGEHLPSTVTGGTDKLIF
TGTGCTCTTGGGGAACACCTTCCTTCTACCGTTACTGGGGGAACCGATAAACTCATCTTT
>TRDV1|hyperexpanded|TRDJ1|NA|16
CALGGVGGFYTDKLIF
TGTGCTCTTGGGGGCGTTGGGGGTTTTTACACCGATAAACTCATCTTT
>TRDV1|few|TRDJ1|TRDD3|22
CALGDILSRTGGPDPYTDKLIF
TGTGCTCTTGGGGATATCCTTTCCCGTACTGGGGGGCCAGACCCCTACACCGATAAACTCATCTTT
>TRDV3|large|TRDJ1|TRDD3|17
CAFVRVLGDTCTDKLIF
TGTGCCTTTGTAAGGGTACTGGGGGATACGTGCACCGATAAACTCATCTTT
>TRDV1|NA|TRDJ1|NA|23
CALGELSRAFLKILGDPCDKLIF
TGTGCTCTTGGGGAACTATCAAGGGCCTTCCTAAAAATCCTGGGGGACCCATGCGATAAACTCATCTTT
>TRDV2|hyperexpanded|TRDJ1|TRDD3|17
CACDTGLGDTGTDKLIF
TGTGCCTGTGACACGGGGCTGGGGGATACAGGGACCGATAAACTCATCTTT
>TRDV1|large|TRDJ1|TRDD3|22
CALGEAPVSRTGGRSCSDKLIF
TGTGCTCTTGGGGAAGCTCCTGTCAGCCGTACTGGGGGTCGGAGTTGTTCCGATAAACTCATCTTT
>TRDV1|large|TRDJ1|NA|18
CALGELRYVPTYTDKLIF
TGTGCTCTTGGGGAACTCCGCTACGTCCCCACTTACACCGATAAACTCATCTTT
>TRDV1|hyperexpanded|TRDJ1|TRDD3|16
CALGDSGYAISDKLIF
TGTGCTCTTGGGGACTCTGGATACGCTATATCCGATAAACTCATCTTT
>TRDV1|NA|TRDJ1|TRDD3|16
CALGELSGGYWGKLIF
TGTGCTCTTGGGGAACTATCTGGGGGATACTGGGGTAAACTCATCTTT
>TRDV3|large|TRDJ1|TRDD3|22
CAFWASPIVLGDTNTYTDKLIF
TGTGCCTTTTGGGCTTCCCCCATCGTACTGGGGGATACCAACACGTACACCGATAAACTCATCTTT
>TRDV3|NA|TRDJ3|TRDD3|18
CAFADWGTHSWDTRQMFF
TGTGCTTTCGCCGACTGGGGGACCCACTCCTGGGACACCCGACAGATGTTTTTC
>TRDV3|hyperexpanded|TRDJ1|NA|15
CAFKFAGTYTDKLIF
TGTGCCTTTAAGTTTGCCGGGACGTACACCGATAAACTCATCTTT
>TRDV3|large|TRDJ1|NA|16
CAFSSPPGGYTDKLIF
TGTGCCTTTAGCTCGCCCCCGGGAGGGTACACCGATAAACTCATCTTT
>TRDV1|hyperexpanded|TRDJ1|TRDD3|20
CALGEPPRLGDTRSTDKLIF
TGTGCTCTTGGGGAACCACCTCGTTTGGGGGATACGCGTAGCACCGATAAACTCATCTTT
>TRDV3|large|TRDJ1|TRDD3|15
CAFSWGIPITDKLIF
TGTGCCTTTAGCTGGGGGATACCCATCACCGATAAACTCATCTTT
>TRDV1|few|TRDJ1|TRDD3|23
CALGELGPLLVLGDTRNTDKLIF
TGTGCTCTTGGGGAACTAGGCCCGCTTCTTGTACTGGGGGATACGCGAAACACCGATAAACTCATCTTT
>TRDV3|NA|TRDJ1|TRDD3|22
CAFWASPIVLGDTNTYNDKLIF
TGTGCCTTTTGGGCTTCCCCCATCGTACTGGGGGATACCAACACGTACAACGATAAACTCATCTTT
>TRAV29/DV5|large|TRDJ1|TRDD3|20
CAASAYWGMPHRWDTDKLIF
TGTGCAGCAAGCGCGTACTGGGGGATGCCCCATCGGTGGGACACCGATAAACTCATCTTT
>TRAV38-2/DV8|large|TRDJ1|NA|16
CAYRSGPPRGADKLIF
TGTGCTTATAGGAGCGGACCCCCGAGGGGCGCCGATAAACTCATCTTT
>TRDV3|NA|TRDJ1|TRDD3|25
CAFDWGPSYEISWGIRHWYTDNLIF
TGTGCCTTTGACTGGGGGCCTTCCTACGAGATTAGTTGGGGGATACGACACTGGTACACCGATAACCTCATCTTT
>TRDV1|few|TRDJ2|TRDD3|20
CALGDSNPGGYWGLTAQLFF
TGTGCTCTTGGTGATTCTAACCCAGGGGGATACTGGGGCTTGACAGCACAACTCTTCTTT
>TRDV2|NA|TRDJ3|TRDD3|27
CACDARELLHPVLGDTPFSWDTRQMFF
TGTGCCTGTGACGCCAGGGAACTTCTCCACCCGGTACTGGGGGATACCCCATTCTCCTGGGACACCCGACAGATGTTTTTC
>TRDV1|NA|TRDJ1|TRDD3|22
CALEEWLDRLGDSGRLSDKLIF
TGTGCTCTTGAGGAATGGCTCGATCGTCTGGGGGATAGCGGGCGATTATCCGATAAACTCATCTTT
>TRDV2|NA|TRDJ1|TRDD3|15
CACAGLGDYQPKLIF
TGTGCCTGTGCAGGCCTGGGGGACTACCAACCGAAACTCATCTTT
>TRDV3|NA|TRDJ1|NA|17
CAFPVPPYWVNTDKLIF
TGTGCCTTTCCGGTACCACCCTACTGGGTAAACACCGATAAACTCATCTTT
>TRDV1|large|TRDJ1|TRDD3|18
CALGEPDWGIRVTDKLIF
TGTGCTCTTGGGGAACCGGACTGGGGGATACGCGTGACCGATAAACTCATCTTT
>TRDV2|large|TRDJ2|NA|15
CACDTGIRMTAQLFF
TGTGCCTGTGACACCGGGATCCGAATGACAGCACAACTCTTCTTT
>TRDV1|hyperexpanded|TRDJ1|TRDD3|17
CALGVRTGGYLNDKLIF
TGTGCTCTTGGGGTCCGTACTGGGGGATACTTGAACGATAAACTCATCTTT
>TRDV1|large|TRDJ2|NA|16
CALGELRQALTAQLFF
TGTGCTCTTGGGGAACTGCGGCAGGCTTTGACAGCACAACTCTTCTTT
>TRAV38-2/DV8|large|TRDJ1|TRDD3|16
CAYRSAWGYGGDKLIF
TGTGCTTATAGGAGCGCATGGGGATACGGGGGGGATAAACTCATCTTT
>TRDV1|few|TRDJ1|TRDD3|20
CALGATTHRRTGGFPDKLIF
TGTGCTCTTGGGGCCACCACTCATCGCCGTACTGGGGGATTCCCCGATAAACTCATCTTT
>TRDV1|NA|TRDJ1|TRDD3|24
CALGEAAGTSYWGIGARYTDKLIF
TGTGCTCTTGGGGAAGCAGCAGGGACTTCCTACTGGGGGATAGGAGCCCGGTACACCGACAAACTCATCTTT
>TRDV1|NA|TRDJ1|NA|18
CALGELYHPGEWTDKLIF
TGTGCTCTTGGGGAACTATACCACCCTGGTGAATGGACCGATAAACTCATCTTT